In its sample, the clone carrying this TCR beta chain was seen many times. The target antigen is unknown. RNA transcripts yielded amplified TCR beta CDR3 regions. HTBI primers drove first-round RT-PCR of the TCR CDR3. Each CDR3 protein is one row after TCRdb ran MiXCR on the multiplex PCR reads. The repertoire includes under 300,000 distinct CDR3 sequences, 12% to 15% of them detected once, and 7.9% sits in the top ten. Newly diagnosed hyperthyroidism patients aged 18 to 65 years had disease lasting under 2 months. Reasons for excluding patients were uncontrolled infection, other autoimmune disease, pregnancy or lactation. Clinical symptoms, serum thyroxine and TRAb, thyroid ultrasound and orbital computed tomography were used for the diagnoses. The data stem from a study of T cells in Graves' hyperthyroidism and ophthalmopathy. Study results and caveats: Most thyroid-expanded clonotypes above 0.001 were also found in blood.

The sequencing sample was made of blood. The clonotype was recovered from a woman between 35 and 50 years old with Graves' hyperthyroidism.

The CDR3, as DNA: TGTGCCAGCAGGACCTTGGCGGGACAAGAGACCCAGTACTTC. Translation gives CASRTLAGQETQYF. This rearrangement joins TRBV2 to TRBJ2-5, with D possibly TRBD2 on 6 matching bases. V lost 6 bases and J lost 2, with 13 bases in between. This CDR3 region has 14 residues. CDR1 and CDR2 from the germline V gene are SNHLY and FYNNEI.